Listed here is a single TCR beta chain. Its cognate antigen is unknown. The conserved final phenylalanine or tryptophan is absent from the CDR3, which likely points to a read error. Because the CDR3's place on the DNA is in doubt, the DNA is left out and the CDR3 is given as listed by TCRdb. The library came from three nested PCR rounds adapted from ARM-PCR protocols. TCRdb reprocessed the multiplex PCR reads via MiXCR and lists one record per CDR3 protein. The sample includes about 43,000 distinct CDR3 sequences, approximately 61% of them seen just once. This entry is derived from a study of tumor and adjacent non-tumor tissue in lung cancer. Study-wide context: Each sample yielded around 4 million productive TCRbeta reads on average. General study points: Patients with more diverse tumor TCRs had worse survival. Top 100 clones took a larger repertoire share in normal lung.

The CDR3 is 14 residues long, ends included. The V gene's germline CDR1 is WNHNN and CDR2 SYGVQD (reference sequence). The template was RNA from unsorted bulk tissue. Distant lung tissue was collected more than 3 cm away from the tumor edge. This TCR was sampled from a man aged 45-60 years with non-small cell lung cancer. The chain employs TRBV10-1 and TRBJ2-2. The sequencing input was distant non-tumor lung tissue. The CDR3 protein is CASCGGVNTGELFY.